Listed below are T cell receptor beta chains from one sample, sequenced in a study of T cells after yellow fever vaccination. Via MiXCR, TCRdb re-called the 5' RACE reads, giving one row per CDR3 protein. The sample records some 320,000 distinct CDR3 sequences, roughly 4.3% being singletons. The material sequenced was PBMCs, taken 5 days after the yellow fever booster vaccination. Source of these receptors: a man aged 18 to 30 who received the YFV17D yellow fever vaccine. The CDR3 runs from the conserved cysteine through the conserved F or W. D genes are given only for firm matches. Rows give clone size only sometimes, using once, few, many, or a class for an expanded clone.

few	TRBV20-1	TRBJ2-1	.	CSASDGYNEQFF	TGCAGTGCTTCGGACGGCTACAATGAGCAGTTCTTC
few	TRBV20-1	TRBJ1-1	TRBD1	CSARGRDRVNTEAFF	TGCAGTGCTAGAGGCCGGGACAGGGTCAATACTGAAGCTTTCTTT
few	TRBV7-2	TRBJ2-1	TRBD1	CASSYPGTGVLRSSYNEQFF	TGTGCCAGCAGCTACCCCGGGACAGGGGTCCTCCGGAGCTCCTACAATGAGCAGTTCTTC
few	TRBV5-4	TRBJ1-1	TRBD1	CASSARQGLTEAFF	TGTGCCAGCAGCGCACGACAGGGTCTAACTGAAGCTTTCTTT
.	TRBV11-2	TRBJ2-1	TRBD2	CASSLGGGVGSYNEQFF	TGTGCCAGCAGCTTAGGCGGGGGGGTTGGCTCCTACAATGAGCAGTTCTTC
.	TRBV30	TRBJ1-6	.	CAWERRRSPLHF	TGTGCCTGGGAACGGAGGCGTTCACCCCTCCACTTT
.	TRBV5-5	TRBJ2-5	.	CASSRILGLEETQYF	TGTGCCAGCAGCCGAATACTGGGGCTAGAAGAGACCCAGTACTTC
many	TRBV5-1	TRBJ2-7	.	CASSPLQGSSYEQYF	TGCGCCAGCAGCCCCTTACAGGGAAGCTCCTACGAGCAGTACTTC
many	TRBV25-1	TRBJ2-5	TRBD2	CASSEYRLAGEETQYF	TGTGCCAGCAGTGAATACCGACTAGCGGGGGAAGAGACCCAGTACTTC
few	TRBV20-1	TRBJ2-7	.	CSAGDKPSIGEQYF	TGCAGTGCCGGCGATAAGCCGAGTATTGGCGAGCAGTACTTC
.	TRBV20-1	TRBJ2-3	TRBD2	CSATPPSGFTDTQYF	TGCAGTGCTACCCCTCCTAGCGGGTTCACAGATACGCAGTATTTT
.	TRBV24-1	TRBJ2-3	TRBD2	CATSEAPHAGGEDTQYF	TGTGCCACCAGTGAGGCCCCCCACGCGGGGGGCGAAGATACGCAGTATTTT
.	TRBV5-1	TRBJ2-5	TRBD1	CASRSDRGETQYF	TGCGCCAGCAGATCCGACAGGGGAGAGACCCAGTACTTC
many	TRBV7-2	TRBJ2-6	.	CASSLAGANVLTF	TGTGCCAGCAGCTTAGCTGGGGCCAACGTCCTGACTTTC
.	TRBV28	TRBJ1-2	TRBD1	CASSASGGAHGYTF	TGTGCCAGCAGTGCATCAGGGGGCGCACATGGCTACACCTTC
few	TRBV4-2	TRBJ1-2	.	CASSQDKGDGPGGYTF	TGTGCCAGCAGCCAAGATAAGGGGGACGGTCCCGGTGGCTACACCTTC
many	TRBV4-3	TRBJ1-6	TRBD1	CASSQDLTGVPGSPLHF	TGCGCCAGCAGCCAAGATCTTACAGGGGTTCCGGGTTCACCCCTCCACTTT
few	TRBV5-4	TRBJ2-1	.	CASSPGPEVYNEQFF	TGTGCCAGCAGCCCGGGGCCGGAGGTCTACAATGAGCAGTTCTTC
.	TRBV7-3	TRBJ1-2	.	CASSLNADPNYGYTF	TGTGCCAGCAGCTTAAACGCCGACCCTAACTATGGCTACACCTTC
.	TRBV20-1	TRBJ2-1	.	CSAKTPGATFYNEQFF	TGCAGTGCTAAGACACCAGGGGCGACCTTCTACAATGAGCAGTTCTTC
few	TRBV12-3/TRBV12-4	TRBJ1-1	.	CASGTSGIGEAFF	TGTGCCAGCGGGACGAGTGGCATAGGCGAGGCTTTCTTT
few	TRBV7-2	TRBJ1-4	.	CASSPMGIREKLFF	TGTGCCAGCAGCCCCATGGGGATACGTGAAAAACTGTTTTTT
few	TRBV7-3	TRBJ2-3	.	CASSSAPSSSPDTQYF	TGTGCCAGCAGCTCGGCCCCTTCTAGCTCCCCAGATACGCAGTATTTT
.	TRBV20-1	TRBJ2-7	.	CSARGTLNRDSPSYEQYF	TGCAGTGCTAGAGGCACACTCAACAGGGACTCCCCCAGCTACGAGCAGTACTTC
.	TRBV5-5	TRBJ2-7	.	CASSLDLPPYEQYF	TGTGCCAGCAGCTTGGATCTTCCCCCCTACGAGCAGTACTTC